This TCR beta chain was sequenced in a study of cytomegalovirus exposure and HLA in healthy donors. General study points: Earlier results showed most TCR beta V segments being productive about 90% or about 30% of the time.

Germline assignment: CDR1 SGHRS and CDR2 YFSETQ. The CDR3 covers 16 residues. J gave up 4 bases and V 2 bases, and 5 bases lay outside the gene matches. 13 Jbeta primers and 60 Vbeta primers were used for the PCR. TCRdb's table, derived via immunoSEQ multiplex PCR, lists solely in-frame clones and lacks some. The sample has fewer than 250,000 clones, around 86% seen once; the top ten hold roughly 1.3%. Concerning this clone: Its antigen is not known.

Source material: PBMCs. This sequence originates from a man aged 25 to 40 in good health and CMV-seronegative. This chain links TRBV5-1 with TRBJ2-2; 10 bases match TRBD2. The CDR3 nucleotides read TGCGCCAGCAGCTTTTTAGCGGGAGGTGCCACCGGGGAGCTGTTTTTT. This encodes CASSFLAGGATGELFF.